The next 15 T cell receptor beta chains were all read from a single sample in a study of siplizumab effects on memory and regulatory T cells. Sequencing was performed with immunoSEQ multiplex PCR; in TCRdb, only in-frame clones are kept and a portion is missing. The repertoire has some 100,000 clones, roughly 97% of them found once; the top ten carry around 0.031%. What was sequenced was naive CD4+ T cells sorted from blood. These receptors all stem from a human donor in good health.

This clone was detected a few times. V usage is TRBV2 and J usage is TRBJ2-3; no clear D gene. V was pared by 6 bases and J by 6 bases, with 7 bases between. From germline, CDR1 is SNHLY and CDR2 FYNNEI. The CDR3 runs to 11 residues. The CDR3 is CASRTGDTQYF. CDR3 sequence (DNA): TGTGCCAGCAGGACCGGGGATACGCAGTATTTT.

The CDR3 is CAWSYSGSGEAFF. The CDR3 DNA is TGTGCCTGGAGTTATTCAGGGTCCGGCGAAGCTTTCTTT. The V and J genes are TRBV30 and TRBJ1-1, with D perhaps matching TRBD1 (5 bases). Trimming removed 2 bases from V and 8 bases from J, with 15 bases in between. Per the germline V gene, CDR1 is GTSNPN and CDR2 is SVGIG (reference sequence). The CDR3 has 13 amino acids.

This rearrangement joins TRBV30 to TRBJ1-2, with D hard to call. This CDR3 is 12 amino acids long. CDR1 and CDR2 from the germline V gene are GTSNPN and SVGIG (reference sequence). Trimming left V 2 bases short and J 8 bases short, with 12 bases between. The CDR3 DNA sequence: TGTGCCTGGAGTTCTGGCAGCGGCGGCTACACCTTC. It yields the protein CAWSSGSGGYTF.

The rearrangement joins TRBV7-2 to TRBJ2-1; D unresolved. There are 13 residues in the CDR3. With 3 bases removed from V and 5 bases from J, the gap between germline ends came to 8 bases. Germline values: CDR1 SGHTA, CDR2 FQGNSA. The CDR3 reads CASSLNTDNEQFF. CDR3 DNA sequence: TGTGCCAGCAGCTTGAACACCGACAATGAGCAGTTCTTC.

The V and J genes are TRBV27 and TRBJ1-3; no firm D call. The CDR3 spans 14 residues. Per the germline V gene, CDR1 is MNHEY and CDR2 is SMNVEV (reference sequence). V lost 5 bases, J lost 0 bases, and 8 bases lay in between. CDR3: CASSPLDSGNTIYF. The DNA of the CDR3 is TGTGCCAGCAGTCCACTCGACTCTGGAAACACCATATATTTT.

This clone was found once. The gene calls are TRBV6-5 and TRBJ2-2; 7 bases are shared with TRBD1. Germline assignment: CDR1 MNHEY and CDR2 SVGAGI. Trimming took 4 bases from V and 0 from J; bases not matched to a gene: 2. This CDR3 has 15 residues. The CDR3 protein is CASSLGQSNTGELFF. CDR3 in DNA: TGTGCCAGCAGTTTGGGACAGTCGAACACCGGGGAGCTGTTTTTT.

This chain joins TRBV6-1 and TRBJ1-1; TRBD1 might be the D (6 bases). There are 15 residues in the CDR3. CDR1 is MNHNS, CDR2 SASEGT, per germline. The V gene lost 8 bases and the J gene lost 1 base, with 17 bases spanning the gap. This CDR3 is CASPTYPRGNTEAFF. The CDR3 DNA reads TGTGCCAGCCCCACATACCCCAGGGGGAACACTGAAGCTTTCTTT.

V and J are TRBV9 and TRBJ1-2; the D is unclear. This CDR3 is built from 15 residues. The germline CDR1 and CDR2 sequences are SGDLS and YYNGEE. Trimming removed 0 bases from V and 0 bases from J, with 9 bases in between. The CDR3 sequence: CASSVDARANYGYTF. Here the CDR3 DNA reads TGTGCCAGCAGCGTAGACGCAAGAGCTAACTATGGCTACACCTTC.

The chain links TRBV29-1 to TRBJ1-2; possibly TRBD1 for D (6 bases). Trimming cost V 0 bases and J 7 bases, with 9 bases left between them. The CDR3 covers 12 residues. Germline CDR1 reads SQVTM; CDR2 reads ANQGSEA. In nucleotides, the CDR3 is TGCAGCGTTGAAGAGGGGGCGCTTGGCTACACCTTC. Protein: CSVEEGALGYTF. Combining the CDR3 with reference TRBV29-1 and TRBJ1-2 gives the whole variable domain SAVISQKPSRDICQRGTSLTIQCQVDSQVTMMFWYRQQPGQSLTLIATANQGSEATYESGFVIDKFPISRPNLTFSTLTVSNMSPEDSSIYLCSVEEGALGYTFGSGTRLTVV.

This chain connects TRBV27 to TRBJ2-1; 8 bases map to TRBD2. The CDR3 has 17 amino acids. In germline, CDR1 is MNHEY, CDR2 SMNVEV (reference sequence). The ends lost 5 bases at V and 5 bases at J; junction bases unmatched: 14. CDR3 region: CASSRVSAGGVNNEQFF. For the CDR3, the DNA is TGTGCCAGCAGTAGAGTCTCTGCCGGGGGGGTCAACAATGAGCAGTTCTTC.

To note about this clone: The junction and the germline gene differ at one end; a read error may be behind it. Other DNA sequences within the sample encode an identical CDR3. V is TRBV6-5 and J is TRBJ2-2; D perhaps matches TRBD2 (5 bases). This CDR3 region has 15 residues. The V gene's germline CDR1 is MNHEY and CDR2 SVGAGI. CDR3 sequence (DNA): TGTGCCAGCAGCTACTCACGGGGAAGCACCGGGGAGCTGTTTTTT. This translates into CASSYSRGSTGELFF.

The chain joins TRBV6-6 to TRBJ2-7; D perhaps matches TRBD1 (6 bases). Trimming shortened V by 0 bases and J by 2 bases, and 8 bases separated the two germline ends. Germline V lookup: CDR1 MNHNY, CDR2 SVGAGI (reference sequence). This CDR3 has 14 residues. This CDR3 is CASSYSTGPYEQYF. In DNA, the CDR3 is TGTGCCAGCAGTTACTCTACAGGGCCCTACGAGCAGTACTTC.

This chain joins TRBV21-1 and TRBJ1-3. TRBV21-1 is a pseudogene locus. The CDR3 sequence is 15 residues long. The CDR3 region has the DNA TGTGCCAGCAGCTTCGGGAGGGACTCTGGAAACACCATATATTTT. Its protein is CASSFGRDSGNTIYF.

This clone was seen only once. The V and J genes are TRBV5-1 and TRBJ2-7; no firm D call. V gave up 0 bases and J gave up 4 bases, with 14 bases separating them. CDR1 and CDR2 from the germline V gene are SGHRS and YFSETQ. The CDR3 sequence is 15 residues long. This CDR3 reads CASSLEVDIGYEQYF. The CDR3, as DNA: TGCGCCAGCAGCTTGGAGGTAGATATTGGGTACGAGCAGTACTTC.

The V gene is TRBV6-5, the J gene TRBJ1-2; possible D gene TRBD1, 5 bases. V lost 2 bases to trimming and J lost 8 bases, with 12 bases between them. Germline V gene lookup returns CDR1 MNHEY and CDR2 SVGAGI. The CDR3 sequence is 13 residues long. The DNA for the CDR3 is TGTGCCAGCAGTTACGGCCTCTCAGGGGGCTACACCTTC. Its protein is CASSYGLSGGYTF.